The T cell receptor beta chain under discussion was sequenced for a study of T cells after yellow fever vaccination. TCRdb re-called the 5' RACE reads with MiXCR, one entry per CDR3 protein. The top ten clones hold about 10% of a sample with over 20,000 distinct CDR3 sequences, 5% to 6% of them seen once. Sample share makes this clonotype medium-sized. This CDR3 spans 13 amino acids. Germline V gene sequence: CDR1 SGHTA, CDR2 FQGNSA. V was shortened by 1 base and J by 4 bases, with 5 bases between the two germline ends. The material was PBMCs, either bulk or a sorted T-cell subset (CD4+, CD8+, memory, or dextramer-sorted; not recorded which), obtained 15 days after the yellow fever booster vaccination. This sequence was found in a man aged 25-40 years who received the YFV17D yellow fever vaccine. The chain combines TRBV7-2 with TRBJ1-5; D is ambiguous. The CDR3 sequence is CASSLGKNQPQHF. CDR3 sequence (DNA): TGTGCCAGCAGCTTAGGGAAGAATCAGCCCCAGCATTTT.